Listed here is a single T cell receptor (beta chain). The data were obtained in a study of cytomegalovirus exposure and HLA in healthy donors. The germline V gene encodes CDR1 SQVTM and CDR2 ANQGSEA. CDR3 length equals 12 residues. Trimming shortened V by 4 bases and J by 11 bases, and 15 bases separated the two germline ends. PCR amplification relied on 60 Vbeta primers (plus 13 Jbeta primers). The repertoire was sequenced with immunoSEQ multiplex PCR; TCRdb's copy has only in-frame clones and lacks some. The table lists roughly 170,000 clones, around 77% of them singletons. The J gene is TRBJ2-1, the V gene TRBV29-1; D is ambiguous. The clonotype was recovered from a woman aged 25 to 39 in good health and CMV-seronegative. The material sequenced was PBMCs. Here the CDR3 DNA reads TGCAGCGTTGGGTTAATGGCTGGGCAGCAGTTCTTC. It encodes CSVGLMAGQQFF.